The source of this T cell receptor beta chain is a study of CD8 T cells in ankylosing spondylitis. Findings and caveats of the study: CD8+ cells made up the disease-linked clones, which were relatively rare in peripheral blood. Within ankylosing spondylitis blood, a TCR beta motif made up of fewer than ten highly homologous variants appeared to be characteristic. Reportedly, matched ankylosing spondylitis synovial fluid was significantly enriched for disease-linked clones.

With 7 bases removed from V and 4 bases from J, the gap between germline ends came to 10 bases. CDR3 size: 12 residues. The germline V gene encodes CDR1 DFQATT and CDR2 SNEGSKA (reference sequence). For this clonotype: Its matching antigen is unknown.

For TCR beta, libraries came from quantitative 5'-RACE with molecular barcodes. TCRdb re-derived calls from the 5' RACE reads in MiXCR, one entry per CDR3 protein. The data hold 250,000 to 350,000 distinct CDR3 sequences, with about a fifth observed a single time. This sequence originates from a female donor with ankylosing spondylitis or in good health (not recorded which). The sequenced material came from blood, either unsorted or a sorted T cell fraction (not recorded which). The chain has TRBV20-1 and TRBJ1-4; D gene uncertain. Here the CDR3 reads CSGFTLNEKLFF. CDR3 nucleotide sequence: TGCAGTGGTTTCACCCTTAATGAAAAACTGTTTTTT.